This is a list of T cell receptor beta chains from one sample in a study of cytomegalovirus exposure and HLA in healthy donors. TCRdb keeps only in-frame clones here, not all; method: immunoSEQ multiplex PCR. The sample includes roughly 80,000 clones, approximately 61% seen only once; the top ten take 5.5% to 8%. Material for sequencing was PBMCs. The receptors here all came from a woman aged 45-65 years in good health and CMV-seropositive. CDR3s leave out the opening cysteine and the closing phenylalanine or tryptophan. D genes are given only for firm matches.

j_call d_call v_call cdr3_aa
TRBJ2-5 - TRBV18 ASSPPNGGETQY
TRBJ2-1 TRBD1 TRBV7-9 ASSPRDRVGRGNEQF
TRBJ2-7 - TRBV27 ASSPQGYEQY
TRBJ1-6 TRBD1 TRBV11-1 ASSRDRGNSPLH
TRBJ2-7 TRBD2 TRBV6-5 ASSQTSAGEQY
TRBJ2-3 TRBD2 TRBV28 ASTLAGSGDTQY
TRBJ1-1 TRBD1 TRBV10-3 AIRINRGQDGAF
TRBJ2-6 TRBD1 TRBV30 AWSTTGAQLSGANVLT
TRBJ2-5 - TRBV28 ASSPRQGRGAETQY
TRBJ1-1 - TRBV29-1 SVARADGRNTEAF
TRBJ2-1 - TRBV1 TSSRPLGSSYNEQF
TRBJ2-3 - TRBV5-1 ASSLVPESTDTQY
TRBJ2-5 TRBD2 TRBV19 ASSPRLAIVKTQY
TRBJ2-7 TRBD2 TRBV27 ASSRRGEAPYEQY
TRBJ2-1 TRBD1 TRBV2 ASSSGTGGVGNEQF
TRBJ1-5 TRBD1 TRBV30 AWNQDRANQPQH
TRBJ2-1 - TRBV7-9 ASSLVSGVNEQF
TRBJ2-6 - TRBV7-9 ASRPMGLLSGANVLT
TRBJ1-6 - TRBV6-6 ASKLGTGIYNSPLH
TRBJ2-5 TRBD1 TRBV27 ASSPPKRAGQGDGGTKTQY
TRBJ2-5 TRBD1 TRBV28 ASSFAGGETQY
TRBJ1-1 - TRBV7-3 ASSLGQNTEAF
TRBJ1-3 - TRBV15 ATRGLGEDTIY
TRBJ1-1 - TRBV6-1 ATRRGGQTEAF
TRBJ2-1 TRBD2 TRBV28 ASRLAGGNNEQF
TRBJ1-4 - TRBV25-1 ASDGSEGEKLF
TRBJ2-1 TRBD2 TRBV9 ASSVLWTSGGNEQF
TRBJ1-2 - TRBV9 ASSVGTYYGYT
TRBJ1-4 - TRBV19 ASSIGQTPGEKLF
TRBJ1-2 TRBD1 TRBV28 ASSSFDRAENYGYT
TRBJ2-3 TRBD1 TRBV27 ASSTTRRAGGTSTDTQY
TRBJ2-1 - TRBV6-5 ASGSFGEQF
TRBJ1-2 - TRBV27 ASSSKSRGGYYGYT
TRBJ1-2 - TRBV19 ASSMGRGNYGYT
TRBJ1-2 - TRBV5-4 ASSLDSPGDGYT
TRBJ2-5 TRBD1 TRBV5-1 ASSDGTGRQETQY
TRBJ2-1 TRBD2 TRBV7-6 ASSPRTSGGHNEQF
TRBJ2-7 - TRBV25-1 ASKEKGEFYEQY
TRBJ2-5 - TRBV7-9 ASSYGQETQY
TRBJ2-7 TRBD2 TRBV7-2 ASSLAPGTSLSYEQY
TRBJ1-2 - TRBV19 ASSRTANYGYT
TRBJ2-7 TRBD1 TRBV12-5 ASGLVLVGQGVYEQY
TRBJ2-7 TRBD1 TRBV9 ASGRTGEAYEQY
TRBJ2-3 TRBD1 TRBV5-1 ASSLKNAAGTDYYTQY
TRBJ1-4 - TRBV14 ASSQVVGATNEKLF
TRBJ1-6 - TRBV19 ASRGGRQLG
TRBJ1-2 - TRBV29-1 SAPGGGGYT
TRBJ2-1 TRBD2 TRBV28 ASSSLAGGERNEQF
TRBJ1-1 - TRBV4-1 ASSRETATNTEAF
TRBJ1-4 - TRBV5-6 ASSSGAEKLF
TRBJ2-5 TRBD1 TRBV5-1 ASSPGGLQETQY
TRBJ1-2 - TRBV2 ASSDGQTALSNYGYT
TRBJ2-3 - TRBV5-1 ASSLGSGDGTDTQY
TRBJ2-3 TRBD2 TRBV4-1 ASSHLLAGGFSTQY
TRBJ1-2 TRBD1 TRBV6-5 ASSSPATGDSGYT
TRBJ1-5 TRBD1 TRBV27 ASSSKGAGQPQH
TRBJ1-6 - TRBV5-4 ASNEESNSPLH
TRBJ1-1 TRBD1 TRBV2 ASSTNRGNTEAF